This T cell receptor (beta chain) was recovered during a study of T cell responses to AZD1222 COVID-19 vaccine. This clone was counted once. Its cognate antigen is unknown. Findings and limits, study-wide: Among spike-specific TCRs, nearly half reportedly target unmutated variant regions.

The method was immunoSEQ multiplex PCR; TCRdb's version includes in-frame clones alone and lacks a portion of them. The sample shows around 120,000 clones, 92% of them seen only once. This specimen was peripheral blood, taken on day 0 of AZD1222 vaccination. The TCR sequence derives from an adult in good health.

CDR3 region: CASSYDSVTDTQYF. The CDR3 nucleotides are TGTGCCAGCAGTTACGACAGTGTCACAGATACGCAGTATTTT. The J gene is TRBJ2-3, the V gene TRBV6-5, with D possibly being TRBD1 (5 bases). The V gene's germline CDR1 is MNHEY and CDR2 SVGAGI. The CDR3 sequence is 14 residues long. Trimming pared 2 bases from V and 2 bases from J, leaving 8 bases between.